This TCR beta chain comes out of a study of blood T cell repertoires in COVID-19. Background on the study: Samples of COVID-19 (acute and convalescent) were obtained from the United States, Italy and Spain.

Method: immunoSEQ multiplex PCR; TCRdb's copy keeps in-frame clones and lacks some. The repertoire holds some 120,000 clones, with approximately 89% as singletons. From germline, CDR1 is SGHRS and CDR2 YFSETQ. The CDR3 contains 16 residues. Trimming at V came to 0 bases and at J to 9 bases, leaving 9 bases not matched to a gene. This chain uses TRBV5-1 with TRBJ1-6; 7 bases match TRBD1. Sequencing input: peripheral blood. The receptor comes from an older woman with acute or convalescent COVID-19. CDR3 DNA sequence: TGCGCCAGCAGCTTGGGGGACAGTCGTGGGCGTTCACCCCTCCACTTT. Its protein is CASSLGDSRGRSPLHF. The variable domain in full, with the rest retrieved from reference TRBV5-1 and TRBJ1-6, is KAGVTQTPRYLIKTRGQQVTLSCSPISGHRSVSWYQQTPGQGLQFLFEYFSETQRNKGNFPGRFSGRQFSNSRSEMNVSTLELGDSALYLCASSLGDSRGRSPLHFGNGTRLTVT.